This TCR beta chain was identified during a study of patients and donors after allogeneic stem cell transplantation. In this sample, this clonotype turned up many times. TCRdb re-called the RT-PCR reads through MiXCR, storing one row per CDR3 protein. The sample contains around 7,000 distinct CDR3 sequences, 10% to 15% of which appear only once. Germline-derived CDR1 and CDR2 are LNHDA and SQIVND (reference sequence). CDR3 size: 14 residues. Between the trimmed V and J ends, which lost 3 bases and 4 bases, there was a span of 12 bases. The chain combines TRBV19 with TRBJ1-2; possibly TRBD1 for D (5 bases). This clonotype was sampled from a human donor who was either an allogeneic HSCT recipient or a stem cell or donor lymphocyte infusion donor (not recorded which). It is not recorded whose cells these are; they may come from a transplant donor. The source material was blood, either unsorted or a sorted T cell fraction (not recorded which). In DNA form, the CDR3 reads TGTGCCAGTAGTATGGGGGGGTCAATCTATGGCTACACCTTC. Amino acid sequence: CASSMGGSIYGYTF. The full variable domain, its missing parts supplied by reference TRBV19 and TRBJ1-2, is DGGITQSPKYLFRKEGQNVTLSCEQNLNHDAMYWYRQDPGQGLRLIYYSQIVNDFQKGDIAEGYSVSREKKESFPLTVTSAQKNPTAFYLCASSMGGSIYGYTFGSGTRLTVV.